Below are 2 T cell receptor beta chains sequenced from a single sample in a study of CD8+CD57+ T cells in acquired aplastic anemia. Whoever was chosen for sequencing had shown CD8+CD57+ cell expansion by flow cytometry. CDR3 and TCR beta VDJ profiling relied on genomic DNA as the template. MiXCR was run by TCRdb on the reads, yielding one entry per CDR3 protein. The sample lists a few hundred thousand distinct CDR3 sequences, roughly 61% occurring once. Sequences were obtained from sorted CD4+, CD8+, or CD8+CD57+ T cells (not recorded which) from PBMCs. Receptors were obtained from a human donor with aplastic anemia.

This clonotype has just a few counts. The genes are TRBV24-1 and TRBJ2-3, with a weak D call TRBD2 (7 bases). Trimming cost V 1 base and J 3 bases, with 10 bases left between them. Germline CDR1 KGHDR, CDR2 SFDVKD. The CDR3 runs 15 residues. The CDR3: CATSDLQGGTDTQYF. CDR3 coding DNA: TGTGCCACCAGTGATTTACAGGGAGGGACAGATACGCAGTATTTT.

Here the CDR3 DNA reads TGTGCCAGCAACTTCTCCCCGTCTGAGAACACTGAAGCTTTCTTT. Its protein product is CASNFSPSENTEAFF. V is TRBV7-9 and J is TRBJ1-1; D is uncertain. CDR3 size: 15 residues. Germline assignment: CDR1 SEHNR and CDR2 FQNEAQ (reference sequence). Trimming pared 7 bases from V and 1 base from J, leaving 16 bases between.